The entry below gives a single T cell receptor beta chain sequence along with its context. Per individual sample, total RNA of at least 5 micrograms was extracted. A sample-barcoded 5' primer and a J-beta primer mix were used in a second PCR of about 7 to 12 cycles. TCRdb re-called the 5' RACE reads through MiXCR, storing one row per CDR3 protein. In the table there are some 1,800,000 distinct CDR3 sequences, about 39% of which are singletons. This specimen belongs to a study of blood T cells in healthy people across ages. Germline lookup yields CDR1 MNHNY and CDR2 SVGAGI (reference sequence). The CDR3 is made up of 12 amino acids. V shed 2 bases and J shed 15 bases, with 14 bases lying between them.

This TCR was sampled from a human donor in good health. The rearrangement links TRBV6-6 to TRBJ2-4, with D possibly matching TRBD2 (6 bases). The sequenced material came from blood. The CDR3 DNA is TGTGCCAGCAGTTACGAGACTAGATTTCTGTACTTC. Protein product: CASSYETRFLYF.